These 29 T cell receptor beta chains originate from one sample sequenced in a study of cytomegalovirus exposure and HLA in healthy donors. The PCR was carried out with 60 Vbeta primers and 13 Jbeta primers. The data were produced by immunoSEQ multiplex PCR, yet TCRdb's version contains in-frame clones alone and is incomplete. The sample records roughly 250,000 clones, roughly two thirds being singletons. Sequencing was carried out using PBMCs. These receptors were collected from a female donor in good health and CMV-seronegative.

This chain joins TRBV7-9 and TRBJ2-4; tentative D call: TRBD1 (6 bases). Germline CDR1 SEHNR, CDR2 FQNEAQ (reference sequence). This CDR3 region has 14 residues. V gave up 4 bases and J gave up 2 bases, with 9 bases separating them. CDR3 residues: CASSSQGSKNIQYF. The CDR3 DNA is TGTGCCAGCAGCTCACAGGGCTCCAAAAACATTCAGTACTTC.

The chain combines TRBV2 with TRBJ2-1; D is unclear. The CDR3 loop spans 15 amino acids. Germline loops: CDR1 SNHLY, CDR2 FYNNEI. The V gene lost 3 bases and the J gene lost 2 bases, with 11 bases spanning the gap. The CDR3 DNA sequence: TGTGCCAGCAGTGACACTCCTCCTACCTACAATGAGCAGTTCTTC. It yields the protein CASSDTPPTYNEQFF.

The chain combines TRBV4-1 with TRBJ1-1, with D maybe TRBD1 (5 bases). Germline V CDR1 and CDR2: MGHRA, YSYEKL. The CDR3 is 14 amino acids. The V and J ends lost 4 bases and 5 bases respectively, with 14 bases between them. The CDR3 protein is CASSPREGGTEAFF. CDR3 in DNA: TGCGCCAGCAGCCCCAGGGAGGGAGGGACTGAAGCTTTCTTT.

The V call is TRBV7-9, the J call TRBJ1-2; 7 bases map to TRBD1. The CDR3 is made up of 14 amino acids. Germline V gene data show CDR1 as SEHNR and CDR2 as FQNEAQ (reference sequence). V trimming: 2 bases; J trimming: 8 bases; junction bases outside the gene matches: 8. Here the CDR3 DNA reads TGTGCCAGCAGCTTATCTCAGGACAGGAACGGCTACACCTTC. Translating it yields CASSLSQDRNGYTF.

This chain uses TRBV7-6 with TRBJ2-1, with D possibly matching TRBD1 (6 bases). The CDR3 is 17 amino acids. V was cut by 2 bases and J by 0 bases, with 14 bases left in between. Germline lookup yields CDR1 SGHVS and CDR2 FNYEAQ. The CDR3 nucleotides are TGTGCCAGCAGCTTACCTCCAGGGGAACCCTCCTACAATGAGCAGTTCTTC. It translates to CASSLPPGEPSYNEQFF.

In regard to this clone: This sample also contains other DNA sequences that code for the same CDR3. The rearrangement uses TRBV19 and TRBJ1-5, with 8 bases fitting TRBD1. V gave up 3 bases and J gave up 4 bases; unmatched junction bases: 2. The CDR3 totals 14 residues. Germline V lookup: CDR1 LNHDA, CDR2 SQIVND (reference sequence). CDR3 loop: CASSIRTGNQPQHF. The CDR3 DNA follows: TGTGCCAGTAGTATCCGGACAGGGAATCAGCCCCAGCATTTT.

The chain employs TRBV4-2 and TRBJ2-2; 11 bases fit TRBD2. CDR3 length: 21 residues. Germline V gene data show CDR1 as LGHNA and CDR2 as YNFKEQ. V dropped 0 bases and J dropped 3; count of bases not matched to a gene: 15. CDR3 region: CASSQDMRRGSGRADTGELFF. CDR3 DNA: TGTGCCAGCAGCCAAGATATGAGACGGGGTAGCGGGAGGGCGGACACCGGGGAGCTGTTTTTT.

The chain uses TRBV6-1 and TRBJ2-5, with a possible D match to TRBD2 (5 bases). Trimming removed 1 base at V and 7 bases at J, with 13 bases between. In germline, CDR1 is MNHNS, CDR2 SASEGT. This CDR3 spans 14 amino acids. CDR3 region: CASSEGADLATQYF. In DNA, the CDR3 is TGTGCCAGCAGTGAAGGGGCGGACTTGGCGACCCAGTACTTC.

Written as DNA, the CDR3 is TGCGCCAGCAGCCTTTACAGGGTAGACGGAAACACCATATATTTT. This gives the protein CASSLYRVDGNTIYF. This chain joins TRBV4-1 and TRBJ1-3, with D possibly TRBD1 on 6 matching bases. The CDR3 covers 15 residues. Trimming left V 4 bases short and J 4 bases short, with 14 bases between. The V gene's germline CDR1 is MGHRA and CDR2 YSYEKL.

The chain recombines TRBV28 with TRBJ2-7, with TRBD2 matching over 9 bases. Germline CDR1 MDHEN, CDR2 SYDVKM. The length of the CDR3 is 12 residues. V lost 10 bases and J lost 6; bases outside the gene matches: 7. In DNA, the CDR3 is TGTGCCACGGGACTAGCTTCTTCCGAGCAGTACTTC. Its protein is CATGLASSEQYF.

The chain carries TRBV11-2 and TRBJ2-7, with a weak D call TRBD1 (5 bases). The CDR3 consists of 14 residues. Trimming removed 5 bases from V and 6 bases from J, with 17 bases in between. The V gene's germline CDR1 is SGHAT and CDR2 FQNNGV. This CDR3 is CASSPYGPGSEQYF. CDR3 nucleotide sequence: TGTGCCAGCAGCCCCTACGGACCAGGGTCCGAGCAGTACTTC. Based on the CDR3 plus reference TRBV11-2 and TRBJ2-7, the full variable domain is EAGVAQSPRYKIIEKRQSVAFWCNPISGHATLYWYQQILGQGPKLLIQFQNNGVVDDSQLPKDRFSAERLKGVDSTLKIQPAKLEDSAVYLCASSPYGPGSEQYFGPGTRLTVT.

V gene TRBV5-1 combines with J gene TRBJ2-7; maybe TRBD2 (6 bases). Germline CDR1 is SGHRS and CDR2 is YFSETQ. V shed 5 bases and J shed 2 bases, with 8 bases lying between them. The CDR3 is 12 residues long. As DNA, the CDR3 is TGCGCCAGCAGGGACTATACCTACGAGCAGTACTTC. Amino acid sequence: CASRDYTYEQYF.

V usage is TRBV28 and J usage is TRBJ2-1; D gene uncertain. Trimming removed 3 bases at V and 7 bases at J, with 4 bases between. CDR3 length equals 11 residues. The germline CDR1 and CDR2 sequences are MDHEN and SYDVKM. The CDR3, as DNA: TGTGCCAGCAGTTTGACAAATGAGCAGTTCTTC. It yields the protein CASSLTNEQFF.

This chain connects TRBV5-1 to TRBJ1-3; perhaps TRBD1 as D (5 bases). The CDR3 runs 15 residues. The germline V gene has CDR1 SGHRS and CDR2 YFSETQ. Trimming shortened V by 0 bases and J by 1 base, and 8 bases separated the two germline ends. CDR3 amino acids: CASSLDRGSGNTIYF. The CDR3 DNA sequence: TGCGCCAGCAGCTTGGATCGGGGGTCTGGAAACACCATATATTTT. The full variable domain, completed using reference TRBV5-1 and TRBJ1-3, is KAGVTQTPRYLIKTRGQQVTLSCSPISGHRSVSWYQQTPGQGLQFLFEYFSETQRNKGNFPGRFSGRQFSNSRSEMNVSTLELGDSALYLCASSLDRGSGNTIYFGEGSWLTVV.

V is TRBV6-1 and J is TRBJ1-2; possibly TRBD1 for D (5 bases). CDR1 is MNHNS and CDR2 is SASEGT in the germline V gene. V was shortened by 9 bases and J by 8 bases, with 7 bases between the two germline ends. The CDR3 runs 9 residues. The DNA for the CDR3 is TGTGCCAGTCAGGGCGGCTACACCTTC. It specifies CASQGGYTF.

CDR3 bases: TGTGCCAGCAGCTTGTCGTCAAACAGGGCCAAGCGCCGGGATACGCAGTATTTT. It codes for CASSLSSNRAKRRDTQYF. The chain links TRBV5-6 to TRBJ2-3, with a weak D call TRBD1 (6 bases). CDR1 is SGHDT, CDR2 YYEEEE, per germline. The CDR3 spans 18 residues. V lost 1 base to trimming and J lost 6 bases, with 24 bases between them.

The gene calls are TRBV29-1 and TRBJ2-6; TRBD2 is a possible D gene (5 bases). Trimming cost V 0 bases and J 4 bases, with 10 bases left between them. This CDR3 is built from 15 residues. CDR1 is SQVTM, CDR2 ANQGSEA, per germline. The CDR3 DNA sequence: TGCAGCGTTGAAGAAATCGGGGTCGGGGCCAACGTCCTGACTTTC. This translates into CSVEEIGVGANVLTF.

The chain uses TRBV7-9 and TRBJ2-2, with D possibly TRBD2 on 6 matching bases. CDR1 is SEHNR and CDR2 is FQNEAQ in the germline V gene (reference sequence). This CDR3 has 12 residues. The V gene lost 5 bases and the J gene lost 7 bases, with 8 bases spanning the gap. The CDR3 sequence is CASSLTSGELFF. The CDR3 coding sequence is TGTGCCAGCAGCCTGACTAGCGGGGAGCTGTTTTTT.

CDR3 amino acids: CAWRDSGLPGDEQFF. In nucleotides, the CDR3 is TGTGCCTGGAGGGATAGCGGGCTCCCCGGGGATGAGCAGTTCTTC. This chain uses TRBV30 with TRBJ2-1, with 7 bases identical to TRBD2. Germline values: CDR1 GTSNPN, CDR2 SVGIG (reference sequence). V lost 3 bases and J lost 8; bases outside the gene matches: 13. CDR3 length equals 15 residues.

V and J are TRBV7-9 and TRBJ1-6; a possible D gene is TRBD1 (6 bases). Per the germline V gene, CDR1 is SEHNR and CDR2 is FQNEAQ (reference sequence). The CDR3 covers 16 residues. Trimming took 0 bases from V and 7 from J, leaving 13 bases between them. The CDR3 nucleotides read TGTGCCAGCAGCTTAGCGTCCGGGACAAAAAATTCACCCCTCCACTTT. Protein product: CASSLASGTKNSPLHF.

In its sample, this clone was seen once. The chain has TRBV28 and TRBJ2-3, with D possibly matching TRBD2 (6 bases). In germline, CDR1 is MDHEN, CDR2 SYDVKM. The CDR3 is 17 residues long. V was shortened by 3 bases and J by 3 bases, with 19 bases between the two germline ends. The CDR3 sequence: CASSFPRDLLVTDTQYF. CDR3 sequence (DNA): TGTGCCAGCAGTTTTCCCCGGGACTTACTAGTTACAGATACGCAGTATTTT.

Turning to this clone: At one of its ends the junction is not consistent with the germline gene, which may arise from a read error. The chain combines TRBV7-9 with TRBJ2-7; weak D call: TRBD1 (6 bases). CDR3 length: 13 amino acids. The germline V gene encodes CDR1 SEHNR and CDR2 FQNEAQ (reference sequence). The CDR3 nucleotides are TGTTCCAGCAGCTTATTCGGGGAACAGGGTGCGTACTTC. It yields the protein CSSSLFGEQGAYF.

This sequence joins TRBV7-3 and TRBJ2-1; 8 nucleotides agree with TRBD2. The CDR3 is 16 amino acids. J gave up 6 bases and V 5 bases, and 12 bases lay outside the gene matches. The germline gives CDR1 SGHTA, CDR2 FQGTGA. CDR3 bases: TGTGCCAGCAGCAGCCGTGATAGCGGGACCCCCAATGAGCAGTTCTTC. This encodes CASSSRDSGTPNEQFF.

The CDR3 DNA is TGTGCCAGCAGTGAATATCTAGACAGGGTAGGCCCCTCTGGAAACACCATATATTTT. This translates into CASSEYLDRVGPSGNTIYF. The chain has TRBV2 and TRBJ1-3; TRBD1 matches 7 bases. V trimming: 2 bases; J trimming: 0 bases; junction bases outside the gene matches: 13. CDR1 is SNHLY and CDR2 is FYNNEI in the germline V gene. The CDR3 has 19 amino acids.

The V and J genes are TRBV6-6 and TRBJ2-7, with TRBD1 as a possible D gene (7 bases). Per germline, CDR1 MNHNY and CDR2 SVGAGI (reference sequence). The V and J ends lost 5 bases and 6 bases respectively, with 8 bases between them. This CDR3 is 11 amino acids long. DNA of the CDR3: TGTGCCAGCAGTCAGGGGGGCGAGCAGTACTTC. Translated, it gives CASSQGGEQYF.

Many counts were recorded for this clone. The J gene is TRBJ2-1, the V gene TRBV4-1; no reliable D call. Trimming cost V 3 bases and J 4 bases, with 19 bases left between them. Germline CDR1 and CDR2: MGHRA and YSYEKL. This CDR3 contains 17 residues. Written as DNA, the CDR3 is TGCGCCAGCAGCCAGGAATTTACCCAGCCAGGTTACAATGAGCAGTTCTTC. The encoded protein is CASSQEFTQPGYNEQFF.

This clone was counted once. J is TRBJ2-6 and V is TRBV7-2, with a weak D call TRBD2 (6 bases). Germline CDR1 is SGHTA and CDR2 is FQGNSA. The CDR3 has 18 amino acids. Between the trimmed V and J ends, which lost 5 bases and 1 base, there was a span of 18 bases. The CDR3 coding sequence is TGTGCCAGCAGCCCCGGGGGACCCCTGACGTCTGGGGCCAACGTCCTGACTTTC. Encoded protein: CASSPGGPLTSGANVLTF.

The genes are TRBV4-1 and TRBJ1-3; 9 nucleotides agree with TRBD1. Unmatched junction bases numbered 14, after V lost 3 bases and J lost 8 bases. This CDR3 spans 17 amino acids. The germline CDR1 and CDR2 sequences are MGHRA and YSYEKL. CDR3 protein: CASSHRDRVFPTDTIYF. CDR3 DNA sequence: TGCGCCAGCAGCCATCGGGACAGGGTTTTCCCTACGGACACCATATATTTT.

The genes are TRBV10-1 and TRBJ2-1, with 15 bases matching TRBD2. J lost 7 bases, V lost 5 bases, and 9 bases had no gene match. This CDR3 has 17 residues. CDR1 and CDR2 (germline): WNHNN, SYGVQD (reference sequence). The CDR3 DNA follows: TGCGCCAGCAGTTTGGGGCCCGGACTAGCGGGAGGGAATGAGCAGTTCTTC. Its translation: CASSLGPGLAGGNEQFF.